The next 21 T cell receptor beta chains were all read from a single sample in a study of siplizumab effects on memory and regulatory T cells (dated by TCRdb to 2018 to 2020). The library was produced with the immunoSEQ multiplex PCR assay. Not all clones reach the TCRdb copy of this immuneACCESS table, which keeps in-frame sequences only. Checked studies attribute under half of the gap to unresolved V genes and leave the rest unexplained. This sample has under 95,000 clones in its table, and nearly 95% of those were observed once. Of the sample, around 0.3% falls within the top ten clones. Sequenced material: non-Treg CD4+ T cells sorted from blood. The label giving this sample's cell subset or site can be read as: FACS-sorted unstimulated CD4+ non-regulatory T cells. These receptor sequences come from a human donor in good health.

The chain joins TRBV11-2 to TRBJ2-2; D is unclear. Germline loops: CDR1 SGHAT, CDR2 FQNNGV. The CDR3 has 13 amino acids. Trimming shortened V by 5 bases and J by 7 bases, and 11 bases separated the two germline ends. In nucleotides, the CDR3 is TGTGCCAGCAGCCCCACCCCCCACGGGGAGCTGTTTTTT. Translation gives CASSPTPHGELFF.

This clone appeared a single time. This rearrangement joins TRBV5-1 to TRBJ1-6, with D possibly matching TRBD1 (5 bases). The V end lost 4 bases, the J end lost 7 bases, and 9 bases lay between the germline ends. This CDR3 region has 13 residues. Germline V CDR1 and CDR2: SGHRS, YFSETQ. CDR3 region: CASSEQENSPLHF. CDR3 nucleotide sequence: TGCGCCAGCAGCGAACAGGAGAATTCACCCCTCCACTTT.

V usage is TRBV19 and J usage is TRBJ2-7, with 8 bases lining up with TRBD1. The V gene's germline CDR1 is LNHDA and CDR2 SQIVND (reference sequence). Germline trimming cut 4 bases from V and 2 bases from J; bases unmatched to any gene: 4. The CDR3 totals 14 residues. The DNA for the CDR3 is TGTGCCAGTAGTACAAAGACAGGGGCCTACGAGCAGTACTTC. As protein: CASSTKTGAYEQYF. The variable domain in full, completed from reference TRBV19 and TRBJ2-7, reads DGGITQSPKYLFRKEGQNVTLSCEQNLNHDAMYWYRQDPGQGLRLIYYSQIVNDFQKGDIAEGYSVSREKKESFPLTVTSAQKNPTAFYLCASSTKTGAYEQYFGPGTRLTVT.

Points on this clone: One junction end does not reproduce the germline sequence, and a read error may be involved. J is TRBJ2-2 and V is TRBV7-7; TRBD2 is a possible D gene (6 bases). Germline V lookup: CDR1 SSHAT, CDR2 FNYEAQ (reference sequence). The CDR3 is 16 residues long. The CDR3 bases are TGTGCTAGCAGCTTAATCGGAGGGCCGGGAACCGGGGAGCTGTTTTTT. Protein product: CASSLIGGPGTGELFF.

The rearrangement links TRBV19 to TRBJ2-7; TRBD2 matches at 10 bases. J gave up 7 bases and V 6 bases, and 9 bases lay outside the gene matches. This CDR3 is built from 14 residues. Germline assignment: CDR1 LNHDA and CDR2 SQIVND (reference sequence). The DNA for the CDR3 is TGTGCCAGTAGCTCCAGCGGGGGGGCTGGAGAGCAGTACTTC. This translates into CASSSSGGAGEQYF. The full variable domain, its missing parts supplied by reference TRBV19 and TRBJ2-7, is DGGITQSPKYLFRKEGQNVTLSCEQNLNHDAMYWYRQDPGQGLRLIYYSQIVNDFQKGDIAEGYSVSREKKESFPLTVTSAQKNPTAFYLCASSSSGGAGEQYFGPGTRLTVT.

The V call is TRBV11-2, the J call TRBJ2-3, with 14 bases aligning to TRBD2. V dropped 4 bases and J dropped 0; count of bases not matched to a gene: 9. Per the germline V gene, CDR1 is SGHAT and CDR2 is FQNNGV. The CDR3 totals 19 residues. CDR3 loop: CASSSRLAGGSGSTDTQYF. In DNA form, the CDR3 reads TGTGCCAGCAGCTCAAGACTAGCGGGAGGGTCGGGGAGCACAGATACGCAGTATTTT.

The rearrangement joins TRBV5-5 to TRBJ2-5; 8 positions agree with TRBD2. CDR1 and CDR2 from the germline V gene are SGHKS and YYEKEE (reference sequence). With 1 base clipped from V and 4 bases from J, the junction kept 6 bases outside the gene matches. The CDR3 has 15 residues. The CDR3 DNA is TGTGCCAGCAGCTTGCCGTCCGGGAGGGTAGAGACCCAGTACTTC. Amino acid sequence: CASSLPSGRVETQYF.

As regards this clone: This same CDR3 is encoded by further DNA sequences in the sample. The chain recombines TRBV30 with TRBJ2-7; 9 nucleotides agree with TRBD1. The V segment lost 5 bases and the J segment 2 bases; nucleotides outside the gene matches: 7. This CDR3 region has 14 residues. CDR1 GTSNPN and CDR2 SVGIG come from the germline V gene (reference sequence). The CDR3: CAWSPGQGTYEQYF. For the CDR3, the DNA is TGTGCCTGGTCGCCGGGACAGGGAACCTACGAGCAGTACTTC.

This clone was seen only once. The rearrangement links TRBV5-4 to TRBJ1-1, with a tentative D call TRBD1 (5 bases). V was cut by 0 bases and J by 0 bases, with 6 bases left in between. The CDR3 contains 14 residues. Germline loops: CDR1 SGHNT, CDR2 YYREEE (reference sequence). In DNA, the CDR3 is TGTGCCAGCAGCTTGGCCAGGGTGAACACTGAAGCTTTCTTT. This sequence encodes CASSLARVNTEAFF.

The chain has TRBV5-5 and TRBJ2-2; D assignment may be TRBD1 or TRBD2 (5 bases each). CDR1 is SGHKS, CDR2 YYEKEE, per germline (reference sequence). This CDR3 has 15 amino acids. Trimming stripped 2 bases from V and 8 bases from J, with 16 bases between. The CDR3 DNA is TGTGCCAGCAGCTTAGCGGCAGGGTTTGAGGGGGAGCTGTTTTTT. Protein: CASSLAAGFEGELFF.

This chain joins TRBV5-5 and TRBJ2-3; TRBD1 might be the D (5 bases). CDR1 is SGHKS and CDR2 is YYEKEE in the germline V gene (reference sequence). V lost 2 bases and J lost 0, with 10 bases in between. The CDR3 runs 15 residues. As DNA, the CDR3 is TGTGCCAGCAGCTTCGGACACCATAGCACAGATACGCAGTATTTT. It yields the protein CASSFGHHSTDTQYF. The complete variable domain, with remaining parts taken from reference TRBV5-5 and TRBJ2-3, reads DAGVTQSPTHLIKTRGQQVTLRCSPISGHKSVSWYQQVLGQGPQFIFQYYEKEERGRGNFPDRFSARQFPNYSSELNVNALLLGDSALYLCASSFGHHSTDTQYFGPGTRLTVL.

The chain uses TRBV30 and TRBJ2-2; 7 bases are a match to TRBD1. Germline CDR1 GTSNPN, CDR2 SVGIG (reference sequence). V dropped 7 bases and J dropped 2; count of bases not matched to a gene: 13. The CDR3 totals 16 residues. The CDR3 sequence: CASIRTGTSNTGELFF. The CDR3 DNA follows: TGTGCCTCTATTCGGACAGGAACCTCAAACACCGGGGAGCTGTTTTTT.

V usage is TRBV5-1 and J usage is TRBJ2-5; TRBD2 agrees at 10 bases. After removal of 4 bases from V and 7 bases from J, the junction contained 13 bases not matched to a gene. Germline V gene lookup returns CDR1 SGHRS and CDR2 YFSETQ. This CDR3 is 16 amino acids long. In nucleotides, the CDR3 is TGCGCCAGCAGCGAGCGGACTAGCGGAAGCTCTGGGACCCAGTACTTC. Translation: CASSERTSGSSGTQYF. Full variable domain (rest looked up from reference TRBV5-1 and TRBJ2-5): KAGVTQTPRYLIKTRGQQVTLSCSPISGHRSVSWYQQTPGQGLQFLFEYFSETQRNKGNFPGRFSGRQFSNSRSEMNVSTLELGDSALYLCASSERTSGSSGTQYFGPGTRLLVL.

The genes are TRBV12-5 and TRBJ2-7; unclear D gene. CDR1 is LGHNT, CDR2 FRNRAP, per germline. The CDR3 runs to 11 residues. V was pared by 2 bases and J by 7 bases, with 6 bases between. The CDR3 bases are TGTGCTAGTGGTTTGCTGGGGGAGCAGTACTTC. The encoded protein is CASGLLGEQYF.

The chain has TRBV5-4 and TRBJ2-5; 10 bases are shared with TRBD1. Germline V lookup: CDR1 SGHNT, CDR2 YYREEE (reference sequence). The CDR3 is made up of 15 amino acids. V lost 2 bases to trimming and J lost 1 base; unmatched junction nucleotides: 2. The CDR3 protein is CASSFRDRGQETQYF. Here the CDR3 DNA reads TGTGCCAGCAGCTTCCGGGACAGGGGCCAAGAGACCCAGTACTTC.

The rearrangement uses TRBV10-1 and TRBJ2-7; a weak D match, TRBD2 (6 bases). V lost 9 bases to trimming and J lost 4 bases, with 16 bases between them. The length of the CDR3 is 13 residues. Looked up from germline, CDR1 is WNHNN and CDR2 is SYGVQD (reference sequence). The CDR3 protein is CARMTARGYEQYF. Here the CDR3 DNA reads TGCGCCAGGATGACTGCCCGGGGGTACGAGCAGTACTTC.

This chain connects TRBV14 to TRBJ2-1; 8 bases match TRBD1. J lost 6 bases, V lost 8 bases, and 6 bases had no gene match. The CDR3 totals 13 residues. Germline-derived CDR1 and CDR2 are SGHDN and FVKESK. In nucleotides, the CDR3 is TGTGCCAGCGGGGGACAGGCGGCCAATGAGCAGTTCTTC. The encoded protein is CASGGQAANEQFF.

This chain uses TRBV28 with TRBJ2-1, with no clear D. Trimming shortened V by 2 bases and J by 10 bases, and 15 bases separated the two germline ends. The CDR3 totals 14 residues. Germline V gives CDR1 MDHEN, CDR2 SYDVKM. CDR3 coding DNA: TGTGCCAGCAGTTTACCCCTCGGATTTCGGGAGCAGTTCTTC. It specifies CASSLPLGFREQFF. The whole variable domain, filled in from reference TRBV28 and TRBJ2-1, reads DVKVTQSSRYLVKRTGEKVFLECVQDMDHENMFWYRQDPGLGLRLIYFSYDVKMKEKGDIPEGYSVSREKKERFSLILESASTNQTSMYLCASSLPLGFREQFFGPGTRLTVL.

V is TRBV19 and J is TRBJ2-5; no firm D call. CDR3 length equals 14 residues. V lost 3 bases to trimming and J lost 0 bases, with 8 bases between them. Germline assignment: CDR1 LNHDA and CDR2 SQIVND (reference sequence). CDR3 in DNA: TGTGCCAGTAGTATGAGGCAGGACCAAGAGACCCAGTACTTC. Translation gives CASSMRQDQETQYF.

This chain joins TRBV5-4 and TRBJ2-5, with 12 positions matching TRBD2. Unmatched junction bases numbered 6, after V lost 4 bases and J lost 5 bases. CDR1 and CDR2 from the germline V gene are SGHNT and YYREEE (reference sequence). The CDR3 loop spans 15 amino acids. The CDR3: CASSRTSGMGETQYF. The CDR3 region has the DNA TGTGCCAGCAGCCGGACTAGCGGGATGGGGGAGACCCAGTACTTC.

The V and J genes are TRBV10-3 and TRBJ2-1; TRBD2 matches at 12 bases. V trimming: 5 bases; J trimming: 5 bases; junction bases outside the gene matches: 1. The CDR3 spans 14 residues. Looked up from germline, CDR1 is ENHRY and CDR2 is SYGVKD. The CDR3 protein is CAISRTSGNNEQFF. The CDR3 region has the DNA TGTGCCATCAGTCGGACTAGCGGGAACAATGAGCAGTTCTTC.